This T cell receptor (beta chain) was sequenced in a study of cytomegalovirus exposure and HLA in healthy donors. This table comes from immunoSEQ multiplex PCR, and its TCRdb copy is limited to in-frame clones, with some not included. In the table there are approximately 46,000 clones, roughly 93% of which are singletons. This CDR3 has 14 residues. Germline values: CDR1 MDHEN, CDR2 SYDVKM. V was trimmed by 3 bases and J by 4 bases, leaving 9 bases between them. Study-wide findings and caveats: The finding came from a later analysis; first-cohort TCR clusters tended to co-occur in the 95 to 150 validation repertoires. Cytomegalovirus association was assigned to over 150 TCR beta chains. Reportedly, cytomegalovirus status was diagnosed with high sensitivity and specificity.

To note about this clone: Its antigen is currently unknown.

This clonotype was sampled from a man in his late teens or twenties in good health and CMV-seronegative. V is TRBV28 and J is TRBJ2-2; tentatively, D is TRBD1 (6 bases). The specimen was PBMCs. The CDR3, as DNA: TGTGCCAGCAGTTTCAGGACAGTCACCGGGGAGCTGTTTTTT. Its translation is CASSFRTVTGELFF.